This TCR beta chain was recorded in a study of blood T cell repertoires in COVID-19. Background on the study: Samples of COVID-19 (acute and convalescent) were obtained from the United States, Italy and Spain. PBMCs, B-cell-depleted T cells, or T cells provided the cDNA or gDNA that made up the material.

The CDR3 consists of 14 residues. The ends lost 8 bases at V and 1 base at J; junction bases unmatched: 4. Germline V gives CDR1 LNHDA, CDR2 SQIVND (reference sequence). In the original processing: How many nucleated cells were present was estimated from reference gene primer amplification. Generated by immunoSEQ multiplex PCR, the TCRdb table keeps only in-frame clones and is missing some. That table supplies the V and J calls and clone size; D and trimming were determined from the DNA. Of more than 80,000 clones detected, 80% appear once; the ten largest clones hold under 20%. This clone was counted a single time.

The rearrangement links TRBV19 to TRBJ2-1, with 8 nucleotides matching TRBD2. The receptor was isolated from a human donor in a cohort sampled during active COVID-19. Sample: peripheral blood. For the CDR3, the DNA is TGTGCCAGTGTAGCGGGGCCTTCCTACAATGAGCAGTTCTTC. This translates into CASVAGPSYNEQFF.